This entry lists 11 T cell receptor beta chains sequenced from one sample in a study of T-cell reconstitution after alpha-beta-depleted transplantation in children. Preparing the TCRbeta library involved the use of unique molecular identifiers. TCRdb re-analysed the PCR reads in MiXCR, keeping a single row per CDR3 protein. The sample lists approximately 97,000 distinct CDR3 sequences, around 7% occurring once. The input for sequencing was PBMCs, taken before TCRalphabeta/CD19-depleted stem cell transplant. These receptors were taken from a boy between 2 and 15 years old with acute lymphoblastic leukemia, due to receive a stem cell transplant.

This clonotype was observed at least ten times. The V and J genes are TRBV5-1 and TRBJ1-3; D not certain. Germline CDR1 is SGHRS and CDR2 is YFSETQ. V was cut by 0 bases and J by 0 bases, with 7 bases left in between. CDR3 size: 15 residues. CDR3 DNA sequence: TGCGCCAGCAGCTTGGACTGGGGCTCTGGAAACACCATATATTTT. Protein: CASSLDWGSGNTIYF.

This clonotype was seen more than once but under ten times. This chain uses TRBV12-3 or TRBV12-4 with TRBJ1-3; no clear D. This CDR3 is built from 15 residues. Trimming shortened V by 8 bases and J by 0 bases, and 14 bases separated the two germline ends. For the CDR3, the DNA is TGTGCCAGCCTACCATCTCCGAGCTCTGGAAACACCATATATTTT. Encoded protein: CASLPSPSSGNTIYF.

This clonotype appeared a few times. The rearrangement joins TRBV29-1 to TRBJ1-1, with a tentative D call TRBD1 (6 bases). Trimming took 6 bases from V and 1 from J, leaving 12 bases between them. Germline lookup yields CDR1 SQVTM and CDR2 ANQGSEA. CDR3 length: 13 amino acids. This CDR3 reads CSVAGHQNTEAFF. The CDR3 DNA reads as TGCAGCGTAGCGGGACACCAGAACACTGAAGCTTTCTTT. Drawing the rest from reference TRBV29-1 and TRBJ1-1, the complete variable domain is SAVISQKPSRDICQRGTSLTIQCQVDSQVTMMFWYRQQPGQSLTLIATANQGSEATYESGFVIDKFPISRPNLTFSTLTVSNMSPEDSSIYLCSVAGHQNTEAFFGQGTRLTVV.

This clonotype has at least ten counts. The DNA of the CDR3 is TGTGCCAGCAGCCAAGCTCGTATCTCTGGGGCCAACGTCCTGACTTTC. Translation: CASSQARISGANVLTF. The V and J genes are TRBV14 and TRBJ2-6; D call uncertain. Germline CDR1 is SGHDN and CDR2 is FVKESK. V lost 1 base and J 0 bases, leaving 7 bases between the germline ends. The CDR3 has 16 amino acids.

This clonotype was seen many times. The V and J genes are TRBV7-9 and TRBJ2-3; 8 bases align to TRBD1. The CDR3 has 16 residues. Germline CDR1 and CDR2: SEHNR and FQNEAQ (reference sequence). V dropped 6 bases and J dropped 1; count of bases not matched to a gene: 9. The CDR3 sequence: CASRAALGQGTDTQYF. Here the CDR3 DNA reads TGTGCCAGCAGGGCAGCGTTGGGACAGGGCACAGATACGCAGTATTTT.

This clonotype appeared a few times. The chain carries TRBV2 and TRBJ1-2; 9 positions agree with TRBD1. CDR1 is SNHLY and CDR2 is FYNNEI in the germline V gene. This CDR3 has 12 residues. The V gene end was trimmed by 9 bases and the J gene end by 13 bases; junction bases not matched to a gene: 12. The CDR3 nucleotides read TGTGCCAGGACATGGGACAGGGTAAAGAGCACCTTC. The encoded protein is CARTWDRVKSTF.

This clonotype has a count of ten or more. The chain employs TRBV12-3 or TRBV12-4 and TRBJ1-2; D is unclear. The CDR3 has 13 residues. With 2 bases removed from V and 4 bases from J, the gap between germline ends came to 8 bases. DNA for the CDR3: TGTGCCAGCAGTTTACAGGAGACCTATGGCTACACCTTC. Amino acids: CASSLQETYGYTF.

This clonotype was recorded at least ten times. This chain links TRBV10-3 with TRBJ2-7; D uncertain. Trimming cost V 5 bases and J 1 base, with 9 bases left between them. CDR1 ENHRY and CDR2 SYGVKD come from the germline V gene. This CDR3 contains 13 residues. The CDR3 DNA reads TGTGCCATCAGTCGTGGTGGGTCCTACGAGCAGTACTTC. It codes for CAISRGGSYEQYF.

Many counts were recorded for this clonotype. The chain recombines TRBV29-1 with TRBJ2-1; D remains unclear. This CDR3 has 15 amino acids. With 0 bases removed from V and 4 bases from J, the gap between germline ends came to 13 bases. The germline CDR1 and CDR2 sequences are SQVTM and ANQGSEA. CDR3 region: CSVEDPTRPYNEQFF. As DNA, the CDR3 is TGCAGCGTTGAAGATCCCACAAGACCTTACAATGAGCAGTTCTTC.

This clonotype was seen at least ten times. The CDR3 DNA follows: TGCAGTGCTAGCCTGACTAGCGGTGTCTACGAGCAGTACTTC. Translated, it gives CSASLTSGVYEQYF. The rearrangement uses TRBV20-1 and TRBJ2-7; 9 bases map to TRBD2. After removal of 3 bases from V and 3 bases from J, the junction contained 6 bases not matched to a gene. Germline CDR1 and CDR2: DFQATT and SNEGSKA (reference sequence). The CDR3 runs to 14 residues.

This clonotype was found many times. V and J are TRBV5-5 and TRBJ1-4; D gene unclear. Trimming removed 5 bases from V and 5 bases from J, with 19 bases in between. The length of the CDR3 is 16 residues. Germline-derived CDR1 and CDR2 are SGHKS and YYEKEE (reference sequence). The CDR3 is CASRSLPRAFNEKLFF. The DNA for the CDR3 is TGTGCCAGCAGGTCCCTCCCTAGGGCATTCAATGAAAAACTGTTTTTT.